What follows are 21 T cell receptor beta chains derived from one specimen sequenced in a study of CD8+CD57+ T cells in acquired aplastic anemia. Genomic DNA served as template for TCR beta VDJ and CDR3 profiling. Via MiXCR, TCRdb re-called the reads, giving one row per CDR3 protein. The data hold fewer than 150,000 distinct CDR3 sequences, with roughly 50% observed a single time. Sequencing used sorted CD4+, CD8+, or CD8+CD57+ T cells (not recorded which) from PBMCs. These receptors were taken from a human donor in good health, serving as a control.

The chain uses TRBV19 and TRBJ1-2; 7 nucleotides align to TRBD1. The CDR3 has 13 residues. Trimming at V came to 3 bases and at J to 7 bases, leaving 5 bases not matched to a gene. Germline V gene sequence: CDR1 LNHDA, CDR2 SQIVND (reference sequence). The CDR3 bases are TGTGCCAGTAGTATCGACAGGGTATCTGGCTACACCTTC. It specifies CASSIDRVSGYTF.

V and J are TRBV12-3 or TRBV12-4 and TRBJ1-6; D gene unclear. Trimming shortened V by 3 bases and J by 5 bases, and 5 bases separated the two germline ends. The CDR3 sequence is 13 residues long. This CDR3 reads CASSFENNSPLHF. The CDR3 region has the DNA TGTGCCAGCAGTTTCGAGAATAATTCACCCCTCCACTTT.

This clonotype came up many times. The V call is TRBV5-1, the J call TRBJ2-3; 7 nucleotides line up with TRBD1. V lost 3 bases and J lost 0; bases outside the gene matches: 4. Germline assignment: CDR1 SGHRS and CDR2 YFSETQ. This CDR3 contains 15 residues. DNA for the CDR3: TGCGCCAGCAGCTCCCCCAGGGGGAGCACAGATACGCAGTATTTT. Protein sequence: CASSSPRGSTDTQYF.

This clonotype has ten or more counts. This chain joins TRBV12-3 or TRBV12-4 and TRBJ1-5; possibly TRBD1 for D (6 bases). V lost 6 bases to trimming and J lost 1 base, with 16 bases between them. This CDR3 is built from 16 residues. CDR3 sequence (DNA): TGTGCCAGCAGCCACGGGGGGGGGCGCAGCAATCAGCCCCAGCATTTT. It encodes CASSHGGGRSNQPQHF.

The J gene is TRBJ2-3, the V gene TRBV11-2, with D hard to call. V shed 2 bases and J shed 0 bases, with 12 bases lying between them. The CDR3 covers 16 residues. Germline V gene data show CDR1 as SGHAT and CDR2 as FQNNGV. The chain's CDR3 is CASSLIPVSSTDTQYF. The CDR3 nucleotides are TGTGCCAGCAGCTTAATTCCTGTTTCTAGCACAGATACGCAGTATTTT.

The J gene is TRBJ2-1, the V gene TRBV25-1, with TRBD2 identical over 13 bases. Germline CDR1 is MGHDK and CDR2 is SYGVNS. This CDR3 region has 15 residues. Trimming at V came to 10 bases and at J to 9 bases, leaving 12 bases not matched to a gene. The DNA of the CDR3 is TGTGCCACCTTCAGACTAGCGGGGGGTCCGCCTGAGCAGTTCTTC. Its protein product is CATFRLAGGPPEQFF.

V gene TRBV2 combines with J gene TRBJ2-7; 10 bases are a match to TRBD1. Germline V gene data show CDR1 as SNHLY and CDR2 as FYNNEI. The J segment lost 4 bases and the V segment lost 7 bases, leaving 7 bases of the junction unmatched. This CDR3 has 14 residues. CDR3 nucleotides: TGTGCCAGCATGGGACAGGGGAGGGGATACGAGCAGTACTTC. It translates to CASMGQGRGYEQYF. Looking up the rest from reference TRBV2 and TRBJ2-7 gives the full variable domain: EPEVTQTPSHQVTQMGQEVILRCVPISNHLYFYWYRQILGQKVEFLVSFYNNEISEKSEIFDDQFSVERPDGSNFTLKIRSTKLEDSAMYFCASMGQGRGYEQYFGPGTRLTVT.

CDR3 in amino acids: CASSFGLGGQGRGELFF. The CDR3 nucleotides are TGTGCCAGCAGTTTCGGTCTGGGTGGGCAGGGCCGCGGGGAGCTGTTTTTT. This chain connects TRBV11-2 to TRBJ2-2; maybe TRBD1 (5 bases). CDR1 SGHAT and CDR2 FQNNGV come from the germline V gene. Trimming removed 6 bases at V and 7 bases at J, with 24 bases between. The CDR3 has 17 residues.

This chain links TRBV9 with TRBJ2-7, with a tentative D call TRBD1 (6 bases). Trimming took off 2 bases at V and 6 bases at J, with 21 bases between the two ends. Germline V gene data show CDR1 as SGDLS and CDR2 as YYNGEE. The CDR3 has 16 residues. CDR3 in amino acids: CASSVAGELIPSEQYF. Written as DNA, the CDR3 is TGTGCCAGCAGCGTGGCAGGGGAATTGATTCCGAGCGAGCAGTACTTC.

This clonotype was counted only a few times. The gene calls are TRBV2 and TRBJ2-7; 8 nucleotides align to TRBD1. This CDR3 spans 15 amino acids. The V segment lost 6 bases and the J segment 0 bases; nucleotides outside the gene matches: 7. Germline CDR1 SNHLY, CDR2 FYNNEI. The CDR3 protein is CASSPRTGSSYEQYV. CDR3 bases: TGTGCCAGCAGCCCCCGGACAGGGAGCTCCTACGAGCAGTACGTC.

V and J are TRBV24-1 and TRBJ2-7; possible D gene TRBD1, 6 bases. Looked up from germline, CDR1 is KGHDR and CDR2 is SFDVKD. The CDR3 totals 15 residues. V lost 3 bases and J lost 2, with 13 bases in between. CDR3 nucleotides: TGTGCCACCAGTGATCCCAAGACAGGAACCTACGAGCAGTACTTC. It translates to CATSDPKTGTYEQYF.

The V and J genes are TRBV29-1 and TRBJ1-5; no clear D gene. Trimming left V 2 bases short and J 6 bases short, with 11 bases between. Germline values: CDR1 SQVTM, CDR2 ANQGSEA. The CDR3 consists of 13 residues. The CDR3 bases are TGCAGCGTTGAAAGGGCAGGTATTCAGCCCCAGCATTTT. Protein product: CSVERAGIQPQHF.

The chain couples TRBV10-3 to TRBJ2-3; 12 bases fit TRBD2. CDR1 is ENHRY, CDR2 SYGVKD, per germline. CDR3 size: 18 residues. Germline trimming cut 0 bases from V and 4 bases from J; bases unmatched to any gene: 8. CDR3 sequence (DNA): TGTGCCATCAGTGAGTCGGCTAGCGGGGGGGCCGGAGCAGATACGCAGTATTTT. It yields the protein CAISESASGGAGADTQYF.

The chain joins TRBV2 to TRBJ2-5, with TRBD2 matching over 13 bases. The germline V gene has CDR1 SNHLY and CDR2 FYNNEI. Trimming cost V 7 bases and J 4 bases; bases outside gene matches: 6. The CDR3 runs 15 residues. CDR3 DNA: TGTGCCAGCACTCGACTAGCGGGGGGCCGAGAGACCCAGTACTTC. This sequence encodes CASTRLAGGRETQYF. Looking up the rest from reference TRBV2 and TRBJ2-5 gives the full variable domain: EPEVTQTPSHQVTQMGQEVILRCVPISNHLYFYWYRQILGQKVEFLVSFYNNEISEKSEIFDDQFSVERPDGSNFTLKIRSTKLEDSAMYFCASTRLAGGRETQYFGPGTRLLVL.

This clonotype was observed at least ten times. The chain links TRBV6-5 to TRBJ1-6; D not certain. This CDR3 contains 17 residues. Germline V gene data show CDR1 as MNHEY and CDR2 as SVGAGI. Trimming stripped 2 bases from V and 0 bases from J, with 11 bases between. In DNA, the CDR3 is TGTGCCAGCAGTTACAGGTTGTCTAGCTCCTATAATTCACCCCTCCACTTT. Encoded protein: CASSYRLSSSYNSPLHF.

For this clonotype: No conserved phenylalanine or tryptophan ends this CDR3, so it is likely a read error. The chain is built from TRBV12-3 or TRBV12-4 and TRBJ1-3, with D perhaps matching TRBD1 (5 bases). This CDR3 contains 13 residues. V dropped 5 bases and J dropped 10 bases, with 15 bases sitting between them. In nucleotides, the CDR3 is TGTGCCAGCAGTCTAATCAGGGATGGGACCATATATTCT. This sequence encodes CASSLIRDGTIYS.

V and J are TRBV7-8 and TRBJ2-5, with D unclear. This CDR3 comprises 13 residues. V lost 5 bases, J lost 5 bases, and 12 bases lay in between. Germline V gene sequence: CDR1 SGHVS, CDR2 FQNEAQ. Written as DNA, the CDR3 is TGTGCCAGCAGCCAGGCGGTCAGGGAGACCCAGTACTTC. This codes for CASSQAVRETQYF.

The chain employs TRBV24-1 and TRBJ1-6; no firm D call. V was trimmed by 5 bases and J by 10 bases, leaving 5 bases between them. Germline values: CDR1 KGHDR, CDR2 SFDVKD. This CDR3 is 11 amino acids long. The CDR3 loop is CATSGGSPLHF. Here the CDR3 DNA reads TGTGCCACCAGTGGTGGGTCACCCCTCCACTTT.

This clonotype was observed many times. The chain is built from TRBV7-9 and TRBJ2-7; either TRBD1 or TRBD2 may fit D (6 bases each). CDR3 length: 15 residues. Germline V CDR1 and CDR2: SEHNR, FQNEAQ (reference sequence). Trimming removed 1 base from V and 0 bases from J, with 10 bases in between. In nucleotides, the CDR3 is TGTGCCAGCAGCTTAGGGGGGGCGAACTCCTACGAGCAGTACTTC. Translating gives CASSLGGANSYEQYF.

This clonotype appeared many times. The chain carries TRBV5-5 and TRBJ2-7; D possibly corresponds to TRBD2 (6 bases). The CDR3 loop spans 14 amino acids. Germline assignment: CDR1 SGHKS and CDR2 YYEKEE (reference sequence). Between the trimmed V and J ends, which lost 1 base and 4 bases, there was a span of 12 bases. CDR3 nucleotide sequence: TGTGCCAGCAGCTTGACTAGCACCGCATACGAGCAGTACTTC. It specifies CASSLTSTAYEQYF.

The rearrangement links TRBV15 to TRBJ2-5; 7 bases agree with TRBD1. The length of the CDR3 is 13 residues. Trimming cost V 7 bases and J 5 bases; bases outside gene matches: 7. From germline, CDR1 is LNHNV and CDR2 YYDKDF (reference sequence). The CDR3 reads CATTEGQTETQYF. The CDR3, as DNA: TGTGCCACCACTGAGGGACAGACGGAGACCCAGTACTTC.